The 2 T cell receptor beta chains presented below share a single source sample, sequenced in a study of blood T cell repertoires in COVID-19. This table comes from immunoSEQ multiplex PCR, and its TCRdb copy is limited to in-frame clones, with some not included. The data hold 130,000 or so clones, with over 60% observed a single time. The sequenced material came from peripheral blood. These receptors all stem from a woman aged 70-85 years with acute or convalescent COVID-19.

This clone was counted a single time. The chain joins TRBV7-3 to TRBJ2-1, with 9 bases fitting TRBD2. CDR1 is SGHTA and CDR2 is FQGTGA in the germline V gene. The CDR3 has 15 amino acids. The J segment lost 8 bases and the V segment lost 5 bases, leaving 10 bases of the junction unmatched. Here the CDR3 reads CASSPGTSGRDEQFF. CDR3 bases: TGTGCCAGCAGCCCGGGCACTAGCGGGCGGGATGAGCAGTTCTTC.

This clone has a single count. V gene TRBV5-4 combines with J gene TRBJ1-2, with TRBD1 identical over 7 bases. The V and J ends lost 0 bases and 3 bases, in that order; junction bases with no gene match: 2. This CDR3 is 14 amino acids long. Germline lookup yields CDR1 SGHNT and CDR2 YYREEE (reference sequence). This CDR3 is CASSLAQGDYGYTF. The CDR3 DNA is TGTGCCAGCAGCTTGGCGCAGGGGGACTATGGCTACACCTTC.